The 15 T cell receptor beta chains in this list originate from one sample, sequenced in a study of T cell repertoires in cytomegalovirus infection. TCRdb fed the reads into MiXCR, producing one record per CDR3 protein. This table has 270,000 or so distinct CDR3 sequences, about a sixth appearing once. Sequencing input: CD8+ T cells from PBMCs. These receptors were collected from a human donor in good health (CMV status not recorded). Some clones in this sample may be carry-over from other donors' samples.

This clonotype was recorded at least ten times. The V call is TRBV7-6, the J call TRBJ2-7; D is perhaps TRBD1 or TRBD2 (5 bases each). Germline loops: CDR1 SGHVS, CDR2 FNYEAQ. V lost 5 bases, J lost 0 bases, and 17 bases lay in between. The CDR3 is made up of 16 amino acids. CDR3 sequence (DNA): TGTGCCAGCAGCCGGTACCCGGGACGAAGCTCCTACGAGCAGTACTTC. Residues: CASSRYPGRSSYEQYF. Complete variable domain (other parts from reference TRBV7-6 and TRBJ2-7): GAGVSQSPRYKVTKRGQDVALRCDPISGHVSLYWYRQALGQGPEFLTYFNYEAQQDKSGLPNDRFSAERPEGSISTLTIQRTEQRDSAMYRCASSRYPGRSSYEQYFGPGTRLTVT.

This clonotype was seen at least ten times. The rearrangement joins TRBV7-2 to TRBJ1-1; D may be TRBD1 (6 bases). The germline gives CDR1 SGHTA, CDR2 FQGNSA. Trimming removed 7 bases from V and 3 bases from J, with 12 bases in between. The CDR3 is made up of 13 amino acids. The CDR3 coding sequence is TGTGCCAGCATGGGGGCGCGGGACACTGAAGCTTTCTTT. Translation gives CASMGARDTEAFF.

The V call is TRBV2, the J call TRBJ1-6; D is unresolved. Per the germline V gene, CDR1 is SNHLY and CDR2 is FYNNEI. The V and J ends lost 2 bases and 9 bases respectively, with 11 bases between them. There are 14 residues in the CDR3. The CDR3 reads CASSEMSSGSPLHF. In DNA, the CDR3 is TGTGCCAGCAGTGAAATGTCTTCAGGTTCACCCCTCCACTTT.

V usage is TRBV20-1 and J usage is TRBJ2-7; possibly TRBD1 for D (7 bases). V was trimmed by 1 base and J by 4 bases, leaving 14 bases between them. CDR1 and CDR2 (germline): DFQATT, SNEGSKA (reference sequence). This CDR3 has 14 amino acids. The CDR3 here is CSARGGDRRYEQYF. The CDR3 nucleotides read TGCAGTGCTAGAGGGGGGGACAGAAGATACGAGCAGTACTTC.

The chain links TRBV28 to TRBJ2-3; D is unclear. The V end was cut by 7 bases, the J end by 2 bases, with 19 bases between. CDR3 length equals 16 residues. The germline gives CDR1 MDHEN, CDR2 SYDVKM. The DNA of the CDR3 is TGTGCCAGCAAAAGAGTCTCCCGTAGTACCACAGATACGCAGTATTTT. Its translation: CASKRVSRSTTDTQYF.

This clonotype was observed a handful of times. This rearrangement joins TRBV5-1 to TRBJ2-1, with a tentative D call TRBD2 (7 bases). This CDR3 contains 14 residues. Germline V gene sequence: CDR1 SGHRS, CDR2 YFSETQ. V shed 2 bases and J shed 5 bases, with 11 bases lying between them. Here the CDR3 DNA reads TGCGCCAGCAGCTTCGGGGGGCCCAACAATGAGCAGTTCTTC. Its translation: CASSFGGPNNEQFF.

At least ten counts were recorded for this clonotype. This chain uses TRBV6-2 or TRBV6-3 with TRBJ1-1, with 7 nucleotides matching TRBD1. The CDR3 spans 16 residues. J was trimmed by 3 bases and V by 0 bases; bases with no gene match: 7. Germline V lookup: CDR1 MNHEY, CDR2 SVGEGT. The DNA for the CDR3 is TGTGCCAGCAGTTACTCGACCGCCAGGGGGGACACTGAAGCTTTCTTT. Amino acid sequence: CASSYSTARGDTEAFF.

This clonotype was counted ten times or more. The rearrangement joins TRBV12-3 or TRBV12-4 to TRBJ1-2; D is unresolved. The CDR3 is 13 residues long. Deletions cut 1 base from V and 5 bases from J, with 8 bases between. This CDR3 is CASSLEGKYGYTF. The CDR3 DNA sequence: TGTGCCAGCAGTTTAGAGGGCAAATATGGCTACACCTTC.

The chain recombines TRBV27 with TRBJ2-1, with 8 nucleotides matching TRBD1. Trimming took 6 bases from V and 6 from J; bases not matched to a gene: 10. This CDR3 has 15 residues. Germline assignment: CDR1 MNHEY and CDR2 SMNVEV (reference sequence). The CDR3 loop reads CASSSRQGSGNEQFF. The DNA of the CDR3 is TGTGCCAGCAGCTCTCGACAGGGGTCGGGCAATGAGCAGTTCTTC.

The genes are TRBV7-4 and TRBJ2-6; D assignment may be TRBD1 or TRBD2 (6 bases each). V lost 5 bases and J lost 1, with 12 bases in between. CDR3 length equals 16 residues. Germline CDR1 SGHVT, CDR2 SQSDAQ. CDR3 residues: CASSPLGGSGANVLTF. CDR3 nucleotides: TGTGCCAGCAGCCCCCTAGGGGGGTCTGGGGCCAACGTCCTGACTTTC. Based on the CDR3 plus reference TRBV7-4 and TRBJ2-6, the full variable domain is GAGVSQSPRYKVAKRGRDVALRCDSISGHVTLYWYRQTLGQGSEVLTYSQSDAQRDKSGRPSGRFSAERPERSVSTLKIQRTEQGDSAVYLCASSPLGGSGANVLTFGAGSRLTVL.

This clonotype was detected ten times or more. The CDR3 protein is CASSELAGSYEQYF. CDR3 bases: TGTGCCAGCAGTGAACTAGCGGGCTCCTACGAGCAGTACTTC. V gene TRBV6-1 combines with J gene TRBJ2-7; 8 bases fit TRBD2. V lost 2 bases and J lost 0; bases outside the gene matches: 0. The CDR3 covers 14 residues. Germline V gene data show CDR1 as MNHNS and CDR2 as SASEGT.

This rearrangement joins TRBV6-2 or TRBV6-3 to TRBJ1-2; a weak D match, TRBD1 (5 bases). This CDR3 has 15 amino acids. Per the germline V gene, CDR1 is MNHEY and CDR2 is SVGEGT. Trimming stripped 2 bases from V and 3 bases from J, with 13 bases between. CDR3 in amino acids: CASSYVEQDYYGYTF. CDR3 sequence (DNA): TGTGCCAGCAGTTACGTAGAACAGGACTACTATGGCTACACCTTC.

There are many counts of this clonotype. The chain carries TRBV7-6 and TRBJ1-5; 7 bases align to TRBD1. The CDR3 spans 15 residues. The junction had 14 bases not matched to a gene; V was cut back by 5 bases and J by 10 bases. Germline CDR1 reads SGHVS; CDR2 reads FNYEAQ. In DNA, the CDR3 is TGTGCCAGCAGCCCCCTCCGGGACAGAAGGGCTCCCCAGCATTTT. Encoded protein: CASSPLRDRRAPQHF.

This clonotype has a handful of counts. The chain uses TRBV14 and TRBJ2-4, with a possible D match to TRBD2 (6 bases). V lost 1 base and J 0 bases, leaving 7 bases between the germline ends. Germline V gene sequence: CDR1 SGHDN, CDR2 FVKESK. The CDR3 has 15 amino acids. CDR3 protein: CASSQGGLAKNIQYF. CDR3 DNA sequence: TGTGCCAGCAGCCAAGGGGGACTAGCCAAAAACATTCAGTACTTC.

This clonotype has ten or more counts. The V and J genes are TRBV7-3 and TRBJ2-1; D may match TRBD1 or TRBD2 (5 bases each). Trimming took off 4 bases at V and 3 bases at J, with 7 bases between the two ends. Germline values: CDR1 SGHTA, CDR2 FQGTGA. This CDR3 spans 13 amino acids. CDR3 protein: CASSWDLYNEQFF. The CDR3 nucleotides read TGTGCCAGCAGCTGGGACCTCTACAATGAGCAGTTCTTC.